The source of this T cell receptor (beta chain) is a study of cytomegalovirus exposure and HLA in healthy donors. V shed 6 bases, J shed 4 bases, and the junction held 9 bases outside the gene matches. Germline V CDR1 and CDR2: SQVTM, ANQGSEA. The CDR3 has 14 amino acids. Researchers ran the PCR with 60 Vbeta and 13 Jbeta primers. Measured with immunoSEQ multiplex PCR; TCRdb has only the in-frame clones, and not every one. The sample includes approximately 190,000 clones, roughly 80% of them seen just once. General study findings and limits: V- and J-gene trimming in TCR beta was tied to a missense DCLRE1C variant by an analysis performed later. The study labeled 150 or so TCR beta chains cytomegalovirus-associated. It was shown in a later analysis that HLA-associated TCR beta chains were more clonally expanded than other, equally common chains.

As concerns this clone: No antigen is known for it.

The rearrangement joins TRBV29-1 to TRBJ2-1; 7 bases map to TRBD2. Specimen: PBMCs. This sequence originates from a woman between 25 and 40 years old in good health and CMV-seropositive. The CDR3 sequence is CSVVGLAEYNEQFF. In DNA, the CDR3 is TGCAGCGTGGTCGGCCTAGCGGAATACAATGAGCAGTTCTTC.